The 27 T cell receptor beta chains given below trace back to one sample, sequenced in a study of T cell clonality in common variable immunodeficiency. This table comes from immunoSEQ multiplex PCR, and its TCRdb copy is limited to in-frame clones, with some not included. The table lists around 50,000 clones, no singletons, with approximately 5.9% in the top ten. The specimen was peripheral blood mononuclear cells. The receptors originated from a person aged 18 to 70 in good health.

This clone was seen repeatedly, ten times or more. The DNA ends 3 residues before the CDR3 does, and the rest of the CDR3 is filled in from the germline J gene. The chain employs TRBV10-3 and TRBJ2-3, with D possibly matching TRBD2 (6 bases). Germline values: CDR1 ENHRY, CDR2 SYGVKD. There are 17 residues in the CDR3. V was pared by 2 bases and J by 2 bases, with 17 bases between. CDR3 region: CAISETSPAGFTDTQYF. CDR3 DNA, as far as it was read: TGTGCCATCAGTGAGACGAGCCCTGCGGGGTTCACAGATACG.

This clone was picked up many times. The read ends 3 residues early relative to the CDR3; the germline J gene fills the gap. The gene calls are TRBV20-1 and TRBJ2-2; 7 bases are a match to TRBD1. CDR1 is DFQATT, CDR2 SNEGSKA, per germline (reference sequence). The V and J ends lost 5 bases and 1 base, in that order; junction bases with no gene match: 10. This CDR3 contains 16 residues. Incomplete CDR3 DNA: TGCAGTGCTTTCCCCGTTGGGACAGTGAACACCGGGGAG. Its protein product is CSAFPVGTVNTGE. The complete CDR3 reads CSAFPVGTVNTGELFF.

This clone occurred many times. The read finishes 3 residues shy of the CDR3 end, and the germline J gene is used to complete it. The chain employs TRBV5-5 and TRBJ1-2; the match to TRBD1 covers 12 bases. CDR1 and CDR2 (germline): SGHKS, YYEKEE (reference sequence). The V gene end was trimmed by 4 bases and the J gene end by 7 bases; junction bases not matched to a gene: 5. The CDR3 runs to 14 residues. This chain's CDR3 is CASSPGQGASGYTF. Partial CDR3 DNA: TGTGCCAGCAGCCCGGGACAGGGGGCGAGTGGC.

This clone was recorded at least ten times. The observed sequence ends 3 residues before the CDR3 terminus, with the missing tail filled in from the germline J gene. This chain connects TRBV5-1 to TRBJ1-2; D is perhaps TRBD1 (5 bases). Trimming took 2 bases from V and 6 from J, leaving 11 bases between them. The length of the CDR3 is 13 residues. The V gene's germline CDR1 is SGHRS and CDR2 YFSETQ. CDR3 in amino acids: CASSLDSPHGYTF. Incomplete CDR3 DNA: TGCGCCAGCAGCTTAGACAGTCCCCATGGC.

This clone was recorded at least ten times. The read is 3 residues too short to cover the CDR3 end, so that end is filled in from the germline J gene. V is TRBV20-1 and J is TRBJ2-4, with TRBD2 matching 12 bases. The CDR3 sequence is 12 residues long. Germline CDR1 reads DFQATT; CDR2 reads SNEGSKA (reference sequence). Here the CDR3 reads CSASTSGGNQYF. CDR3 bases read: TGCAGTGCTAGTACTAGCGGGGGGAAT.

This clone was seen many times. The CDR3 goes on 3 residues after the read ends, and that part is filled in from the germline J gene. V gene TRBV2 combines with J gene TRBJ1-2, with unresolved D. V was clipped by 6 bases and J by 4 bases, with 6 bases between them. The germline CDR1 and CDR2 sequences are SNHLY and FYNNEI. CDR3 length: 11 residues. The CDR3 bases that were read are TGTGCCAGCAGCGACTTCTATGGC. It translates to CASSDFYG. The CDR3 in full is CASSDFYGYTF.

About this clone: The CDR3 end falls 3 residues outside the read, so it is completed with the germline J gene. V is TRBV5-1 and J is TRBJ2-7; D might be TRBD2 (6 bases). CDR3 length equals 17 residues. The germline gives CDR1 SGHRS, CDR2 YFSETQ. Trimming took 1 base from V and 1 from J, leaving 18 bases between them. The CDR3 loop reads CASSLYGGLGNSYEQYF. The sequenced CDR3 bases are TGCGCCAGCAGCTTGTACGGGGGTTTGGGGAATTCCTACGAG.

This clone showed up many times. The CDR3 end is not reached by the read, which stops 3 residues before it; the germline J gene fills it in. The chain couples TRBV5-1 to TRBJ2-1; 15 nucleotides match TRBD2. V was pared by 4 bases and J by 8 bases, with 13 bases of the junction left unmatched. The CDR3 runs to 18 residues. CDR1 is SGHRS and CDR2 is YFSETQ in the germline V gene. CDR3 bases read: TGCGCCAGCAGCCAGGGACTAGCGGGGGGTAAAGGGGATGATGAG. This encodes CASSQGLAGGKGDDE. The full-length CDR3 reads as CASSQGLAGGKGDDEQFF.

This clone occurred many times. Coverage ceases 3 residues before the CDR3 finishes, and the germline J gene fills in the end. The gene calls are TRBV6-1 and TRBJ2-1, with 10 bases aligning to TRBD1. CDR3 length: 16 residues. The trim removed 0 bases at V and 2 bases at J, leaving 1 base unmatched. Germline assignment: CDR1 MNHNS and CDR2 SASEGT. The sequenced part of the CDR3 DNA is TGTGCCAGCAGTGAAGCCGGGACAGGGGCCTACAATGAG. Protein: CASSEAGTGAYNE. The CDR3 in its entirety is CASSEAGTGAYNEQFF.

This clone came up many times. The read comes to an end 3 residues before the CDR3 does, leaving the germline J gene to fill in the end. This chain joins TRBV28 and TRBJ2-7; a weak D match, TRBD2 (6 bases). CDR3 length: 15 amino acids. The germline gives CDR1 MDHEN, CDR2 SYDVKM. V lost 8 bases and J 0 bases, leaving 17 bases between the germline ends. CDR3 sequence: CASCTGGVSSYEQYF. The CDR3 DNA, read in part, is TGTGCCAGCTGCACCGGCGGGGTTAGCTCCTACGAG.

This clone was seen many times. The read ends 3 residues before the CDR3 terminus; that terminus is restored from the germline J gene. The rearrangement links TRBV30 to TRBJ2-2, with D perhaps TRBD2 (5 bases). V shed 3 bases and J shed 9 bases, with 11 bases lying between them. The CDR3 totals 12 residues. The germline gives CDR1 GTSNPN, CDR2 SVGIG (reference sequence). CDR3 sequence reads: CAWSRGGWELFF. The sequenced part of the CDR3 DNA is TGTGCCTGGAGCCGGGGTGGCTGGGAG.

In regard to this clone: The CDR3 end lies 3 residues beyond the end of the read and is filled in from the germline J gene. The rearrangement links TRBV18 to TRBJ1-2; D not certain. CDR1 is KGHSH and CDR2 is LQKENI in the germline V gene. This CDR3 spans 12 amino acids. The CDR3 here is CASSPFGDTYTF. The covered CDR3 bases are TGTGCCAGCTCACCCTTCGGGGATACC.

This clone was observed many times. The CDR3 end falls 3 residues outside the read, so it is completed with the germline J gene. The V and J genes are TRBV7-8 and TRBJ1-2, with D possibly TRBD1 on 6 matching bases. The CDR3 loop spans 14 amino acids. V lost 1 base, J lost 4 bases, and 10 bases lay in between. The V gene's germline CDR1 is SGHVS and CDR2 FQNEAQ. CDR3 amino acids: CASSLEQGLYGYTF. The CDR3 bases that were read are TGTGCCAGCAGCTTAGAACAGGGCCTCTATGGC.

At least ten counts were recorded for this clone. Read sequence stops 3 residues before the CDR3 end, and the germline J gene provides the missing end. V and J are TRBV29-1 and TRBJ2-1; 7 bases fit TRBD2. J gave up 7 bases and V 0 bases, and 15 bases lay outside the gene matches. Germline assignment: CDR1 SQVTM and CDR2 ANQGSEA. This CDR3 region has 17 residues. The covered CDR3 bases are TGCAGCGTTGAAGATCTACTAAGCGGGGCAGTAGGGAATGAG. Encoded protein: CSVEDLLSGAVGNE. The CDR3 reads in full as CSVEDLLSGAVGNEQFF.

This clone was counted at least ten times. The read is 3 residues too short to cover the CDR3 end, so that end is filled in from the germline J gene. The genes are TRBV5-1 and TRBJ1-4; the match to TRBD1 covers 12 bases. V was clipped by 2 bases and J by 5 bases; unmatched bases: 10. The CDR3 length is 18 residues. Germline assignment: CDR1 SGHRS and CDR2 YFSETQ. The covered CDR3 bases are TGCGCCAGCAGCTTAAACCCGGGACAGGGGGCAAAGAATGAAAAA. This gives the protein CASSLNPGQGAKNEK. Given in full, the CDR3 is CASSLNPGQGAKNEKLFF.

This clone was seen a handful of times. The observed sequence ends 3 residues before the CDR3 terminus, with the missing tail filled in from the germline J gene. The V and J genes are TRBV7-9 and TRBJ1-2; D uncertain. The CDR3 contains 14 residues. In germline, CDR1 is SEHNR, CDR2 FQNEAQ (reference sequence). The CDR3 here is CASSLAAHPYDYTF. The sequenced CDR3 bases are TGTGCCAGCAGCTTAGCAGCCCACCCCTACGAC.

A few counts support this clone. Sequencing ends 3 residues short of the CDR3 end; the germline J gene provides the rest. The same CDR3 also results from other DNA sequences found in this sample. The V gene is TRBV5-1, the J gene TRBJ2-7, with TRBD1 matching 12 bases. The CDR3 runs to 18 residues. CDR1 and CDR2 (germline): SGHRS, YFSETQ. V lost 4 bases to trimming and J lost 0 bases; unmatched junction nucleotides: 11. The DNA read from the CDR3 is TGCGCCAGCAGCCTAACACCGGGACAGGGGGCACTCTCCTACGAG. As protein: CASSLTPGQGALSYE. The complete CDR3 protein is CASSLTPGQGALSYEQYF.

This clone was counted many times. CDR3 amino acids: CASSFFTGNYEQYF. The covered CDR3 bases are TGTGCCAGCAGCTTTTTTACAGGGAACTACGAG. This sequence joins TRBV7-2 and TRBJ2-7; D may be TRBD1 (6 bases). The missing CDR3 end, 3 residues past where the read stops, is filled in from the germline J gene. Looked up from germline, CDR1 is SGHTA and CDR2 is FQGNSA. The CDR3 spans 14 residues. Trimming left V 3 bases short and J 3 bases short, with 12 bases between.

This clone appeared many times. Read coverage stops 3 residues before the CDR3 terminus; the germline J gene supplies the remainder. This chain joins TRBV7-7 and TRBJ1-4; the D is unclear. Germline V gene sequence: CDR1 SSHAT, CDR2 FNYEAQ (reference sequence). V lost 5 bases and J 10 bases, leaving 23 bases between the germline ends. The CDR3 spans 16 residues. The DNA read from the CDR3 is TGTGCCAGCAGCCACAAAATGGGCGGGGTCTCGGGAAAA. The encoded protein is CASSHKMGGVSGK. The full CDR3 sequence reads CASSHKMGGVSGKLFF. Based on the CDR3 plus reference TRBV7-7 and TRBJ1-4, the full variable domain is GAGVSQSPRYKVTKRGQDVTLRCDPISSHATLYWYQQALGQGPEFLTYFNYEAQPDKSGLPSDRFSAERPEGSISTLTIQRTEQRDSAMYRCASSHKMGGVSGKLFFGSGTQLSVL.

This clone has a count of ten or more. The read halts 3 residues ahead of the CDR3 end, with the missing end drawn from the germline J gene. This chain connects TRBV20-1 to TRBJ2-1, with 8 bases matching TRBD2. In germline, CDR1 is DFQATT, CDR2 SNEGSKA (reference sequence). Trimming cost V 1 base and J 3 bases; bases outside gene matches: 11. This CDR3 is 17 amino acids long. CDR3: CSARGETGTRGYNEQFF. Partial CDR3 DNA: TGCAGTGCTAGAGGGGAGACCGGGACTAGGGGCTACAATGAG.

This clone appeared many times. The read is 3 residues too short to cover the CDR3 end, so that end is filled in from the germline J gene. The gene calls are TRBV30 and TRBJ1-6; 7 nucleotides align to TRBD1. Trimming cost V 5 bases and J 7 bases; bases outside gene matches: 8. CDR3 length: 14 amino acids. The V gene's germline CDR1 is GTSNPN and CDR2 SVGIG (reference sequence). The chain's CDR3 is CAWLRQGPNSPLHF. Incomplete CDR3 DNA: TGTGCCTGGCTGAGACAGGGACCAAATTCACCC.

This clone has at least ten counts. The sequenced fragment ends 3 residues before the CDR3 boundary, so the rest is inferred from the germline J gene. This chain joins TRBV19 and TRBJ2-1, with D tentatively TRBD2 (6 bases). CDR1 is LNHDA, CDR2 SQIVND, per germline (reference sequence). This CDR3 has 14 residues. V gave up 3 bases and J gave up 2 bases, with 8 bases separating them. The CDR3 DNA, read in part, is TGTGCCAGTAGTATCGGCGGGGCCTACAATGAG. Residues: CASSIGGAYNE. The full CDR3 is CASSIGGAYNEQFF.

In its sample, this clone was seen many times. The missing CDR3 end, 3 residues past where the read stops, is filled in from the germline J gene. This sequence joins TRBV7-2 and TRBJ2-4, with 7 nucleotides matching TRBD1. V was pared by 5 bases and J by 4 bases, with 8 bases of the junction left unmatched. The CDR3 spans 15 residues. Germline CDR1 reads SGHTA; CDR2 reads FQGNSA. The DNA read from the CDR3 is TGTGCCAGCAGCCAAAGGTGGGACAGAAAAAACATT. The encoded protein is CASSQRWDRKNI. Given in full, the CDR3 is CASSQRWDRKNIQYF.

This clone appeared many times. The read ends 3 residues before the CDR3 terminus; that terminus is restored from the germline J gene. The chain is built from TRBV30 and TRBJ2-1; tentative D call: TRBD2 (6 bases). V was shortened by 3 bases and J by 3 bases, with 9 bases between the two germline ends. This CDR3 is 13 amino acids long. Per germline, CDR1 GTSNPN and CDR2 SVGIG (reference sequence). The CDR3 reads CAWSTGVYNEQFF. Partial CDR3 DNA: TGTGCCTGGAGCACGGGGGTCTACAATGAG.

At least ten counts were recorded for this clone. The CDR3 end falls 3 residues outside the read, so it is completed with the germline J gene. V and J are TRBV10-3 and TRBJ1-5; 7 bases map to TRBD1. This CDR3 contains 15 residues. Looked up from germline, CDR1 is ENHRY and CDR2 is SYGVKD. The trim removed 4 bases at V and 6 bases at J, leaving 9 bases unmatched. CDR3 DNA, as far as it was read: TGTGCCATCAGTGCAAGGGGGCTTGGGGTTCAGCCC. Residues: CAISARGLGVQP. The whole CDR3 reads CAISARGLGVQPQHF.

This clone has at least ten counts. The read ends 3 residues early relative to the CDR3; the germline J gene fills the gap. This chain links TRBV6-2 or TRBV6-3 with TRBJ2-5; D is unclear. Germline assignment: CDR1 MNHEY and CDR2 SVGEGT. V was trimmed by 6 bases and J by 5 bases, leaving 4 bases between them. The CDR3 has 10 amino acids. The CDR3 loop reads CASRLETQYF. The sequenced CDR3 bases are TGTGCCAGCAGACTGGAGACC.

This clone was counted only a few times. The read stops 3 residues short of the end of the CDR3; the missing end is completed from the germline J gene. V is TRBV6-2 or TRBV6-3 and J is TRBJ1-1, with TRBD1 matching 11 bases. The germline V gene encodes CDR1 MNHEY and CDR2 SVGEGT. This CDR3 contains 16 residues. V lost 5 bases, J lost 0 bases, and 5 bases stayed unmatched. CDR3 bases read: TGTGCCAGCAGTACGGACAGGGGGCATGTGAACACTGAA. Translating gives CASSTDRGHVNTE. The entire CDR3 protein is CASSTDRGHVNTEAFF.